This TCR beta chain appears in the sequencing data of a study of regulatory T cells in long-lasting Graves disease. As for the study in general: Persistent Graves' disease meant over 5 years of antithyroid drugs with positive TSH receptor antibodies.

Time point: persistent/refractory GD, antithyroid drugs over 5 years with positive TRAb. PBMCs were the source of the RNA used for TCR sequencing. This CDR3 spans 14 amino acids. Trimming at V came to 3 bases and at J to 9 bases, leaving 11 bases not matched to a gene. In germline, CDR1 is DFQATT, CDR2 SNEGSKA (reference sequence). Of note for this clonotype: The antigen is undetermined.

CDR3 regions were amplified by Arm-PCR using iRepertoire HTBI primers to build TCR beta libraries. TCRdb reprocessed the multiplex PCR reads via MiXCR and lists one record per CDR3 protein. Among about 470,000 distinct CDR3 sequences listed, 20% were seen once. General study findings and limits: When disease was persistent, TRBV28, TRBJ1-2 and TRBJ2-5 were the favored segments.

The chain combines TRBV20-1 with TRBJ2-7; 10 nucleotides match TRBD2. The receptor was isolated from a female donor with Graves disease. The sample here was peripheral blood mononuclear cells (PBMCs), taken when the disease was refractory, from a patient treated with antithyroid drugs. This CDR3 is CSASSLAGVAGQYF. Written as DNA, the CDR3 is TGCAGTGCTAGTTCTCTAGCGGGAGTCGCTGGGCAGTACTTC.